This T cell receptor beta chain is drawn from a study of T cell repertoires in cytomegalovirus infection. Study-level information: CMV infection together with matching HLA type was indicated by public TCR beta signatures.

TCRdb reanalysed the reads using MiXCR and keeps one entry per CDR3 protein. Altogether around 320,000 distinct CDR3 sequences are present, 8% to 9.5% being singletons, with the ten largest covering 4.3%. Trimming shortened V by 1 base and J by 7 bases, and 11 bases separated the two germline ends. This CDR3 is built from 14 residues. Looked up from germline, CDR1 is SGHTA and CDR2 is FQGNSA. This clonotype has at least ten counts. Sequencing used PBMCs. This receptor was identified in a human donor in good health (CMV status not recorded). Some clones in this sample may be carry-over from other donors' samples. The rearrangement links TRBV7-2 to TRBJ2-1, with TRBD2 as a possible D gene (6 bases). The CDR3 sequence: CASSLGGRPNEQFF. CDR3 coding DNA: TGTGCCAGCAGCTTAGGTGGGAGGCCAAATGAGCAGTTCTTC.